This T cell receptor beta chain emerged from a study of T-cell reconstitution after alpha-beta-depleted transplantation in children. Per germline, CDR1 MDHEN and CDR2 SYDVKM. V shed 2 bases and J shed 10 bases, with 21 bases lying between them. The CDR3 extends over 15 amino acids. This clonotype has a count of ten or more. Antigen specificity is unknown. General study points: The study reportedly traced alpha-beta T cells about two months after transplant to several hundred expanded graft clones. At day 60, the high TCRbeta diversity found in some patients originated from recipient T cells and thymic progenitors that had survived. After one year, T-cell counts and TCRbeta diversity mostly came from new T cells.

Researchers prepared the TCRbeta library using unique molecular identifiers, the study reports. TCRdb itself ran the PCR reads through MiXCR, one entry per CDR3 protein. The sample has about 420,000 distinct CDR3 sequences, 15% to 20% seen once. The chain couples TRBV28 to TRBJ2-7; D may be TRBD2 (5 bases). This receptor was taken from a boy under two years old who had a stem cell transplant for Wiskott-Aldrich syndrome, so the T cells may come from the graft donor. Sequencing was performed on PBMCs, mostly from graft donor cells, taken 360 days after TCRalphabeta/CD19-depleted stem cell transplant. CDR3 nucleotides: TGTGCCAGCAGTTTAACGGTCCGGGGTGGGCACGGACAGTACTTC. This codes for CASSLTVRGGHGQYF.